A selection of T cell receptor beta chains follows, all from one sample in a study of cytomegalovirus exposure and HLA in healthy donors. Assay used: immunoSEQ multiplex PCR; TCRdb lists only in-frame clones, some missing. The sample holds more than 150,000 clones; approximately 84% are singletons and the top ten take more than 6.5%. The material sequenced was PBMCs. Receptors were obtained from a man between 18 and 29 years old in good health and CMV-seropositive. Both conserved end residues are part of each CDR3. The D gene is left open where the match is weak. Only part of the rows carry a size: once, few, many, or a class if the clone is expanded.

V gene,clone size,D gene,J gene,CDR3 DNA,CDR3 protein
TRBV19,once,TRBD2,TRBJ2-5,TGTGCCAGTAGTATCACTCGACTAGCGGGAGAAGAGACCCAGTACTTC,CASSITRLAGEETQYF
TRBV27,NA,TRBD1,TRBJ1-5,TGTGCCAGCAGTCCGGGGGGACAGGTTTTCAACAATCAGCCCCAGCATTTT,CASSPGGQVFNNQPQHF
TRBV4-3,NA,NA,TRBJ2-3,TGCGCCAGCAGCCAAGATACCCAGCGGCGCACAGATACGCAGTATTTT,CASSQDTQRRTDTQYF
TRBV11-2,NA,TRBD2,TRBJ2-1,TGTGCCAGCAGCCCAGGGACTAGCGGTACTTGGGAGCAGTTCTTC,CASSPGTSGTWEQFF
TRBV4-3,NA,NA,TRBJ2-7,TGCGCCAGCAGCCAAGGACTGCTATCCTACGAGCAGTACTTC,CASSQGLLSYEQYF
TRBV2,few,NA,TRBJ2-7,TGTGCCAGCACCATCCAGGACTCCTACGAGCAGTACTTC,CASTIQDSYEQYF
TRBV7-2,NA,NA,TRBJ1-5,TGTGCCAGCAGCTTAGGCAGAAACAATCAGCCCCAGCATTTT,CASSLGRNNQPQHF
TRBV28,NA,NA,TRBJ2-7,TGTGCCAGCATACCAGCGGGCGGTGGGGAGCAGTACTTC,CASIPAGGGEQYF
TRBV7-2,NA,NA,TRBJ2-7,TGTGCCAGCAGCCCCGGTCGAGGGAAGCAGTACTTC,CASSPGRGKQYF
TRBV27,NA,NA,TRBJ1-2,TGTGCCAGCAGTTTCAATCTGGCCCATGGCTACACCTTC,CASSFNLAHGYTF
TRBV28,NA,NA,TRBJ2-7,TGTGCCAGCTACGAAACGGGAATCTACGAGCAGTACTTC,CASYETGIYEQYF
TRBV28,NA,NA,TRBJ1-1,TGTGCCAGCAGTTTGTGGAAACAGGGTGGTCAGGGCACTGAAGCTTTCTTT,CASSLWKQGGQGTEAFF
TRBV18,NA,TRBD2,TRBJ2-2,TGTGCCAGCTCACCGCCCCTGGACCGCCTTAGCGGGAGGACCCCGAACACCGGGGAGCTGTTTTTT,CASSPPLDRLSGRTPNTGELFF
TRBV28,NA,NA,TRBJ2-3,TGTGCCAGCAGTTTTGACGCTACCGGGACAAGCACAGATACGCAGTATTTT,CASSFDATGTSTDTQYF
TRBV5-1,NA,TRBD1,TRBJ2-5,TGCGCCAGCAGCTTCGCGGGACAGGTTCAGGAGACCCAGTACTTC,CASSFAGQVQETQYF
TRBV6-1,medium-sized,TRBD1,TRBJ2-7,TGTGCCGGCGGGGACAGGGGTTACGAGCAGTACTTC,CAGGDRGYEQYF
TRBV6-1,NA,TRBD1,TRBJ1-2,TGTGCCATCCCGGGACAGGGGTATGGCTACACCTTC,CAIPGQGYGYTF
TRBV9,once,TRBD2,TRBJ2-3,TGTGCCAGCAGCGGCTCGGAATGGACTAGCGGGAGTAACACAGATACGCAGTATTTT,CASSGSEWTSGSNTDTQYF
TRBV4-3,NA,NA,TRBJ2-5,TGCGCCAGCGGCCCTAATGGAGAGACCCAGTACTTC,CASGPNGETQYF
TRBV7-6,many,NA,TRBJ2-3,TGTGCCAGCAGCTTAGCGGCGGGGGCCAGCACAGATACGCAGTATTTT,CASSLAAGASTDTQYF
TRBV9,few,NA,TRBJ2-1,TGTGCCAGCAGCCGGAATGGGGGGTTCAATGAGCAGTTCTTC,CASSRNGGFNEQFF
TRBV9,NA,NA,TRBJ1-1,TGTGCCAGCAGCGTAGGAGCAACTGCTACTGAAGCTTTCTTT,CASSVGATATEAFF
TRBV28,once,NA,TRBJ2-7,TGTGCCAGCAGGGCCTCCGGGAAAGCCTACGAGCAGTACTTC,CASRASGKAYEQYF
TRBV5-1,NA,TRBD2,TRBJ2-2,TGCGCCAGCAGCTCGGGACTAGCGGGATTCCTCGGGCCCGGGGAGCTGTTTTTT,CASSSGLAGFLGPGELFF
TRBV28,once,TRBD1,TRBJ1-1,TGTGCCAGCAGTTTATCGGGACAGATGAACACTGAAGCTTTCTTT,CASSLSGQMNTEAFF
TRBV9,many,NA,TRBJ2-1,TGTGCCAGCAGCGTAGCGACAGGCAATGAGCAGTTCTTC,CASSVATGNEQFF
TRBV18,NA,NA,TRBJ1-3,TGTGCCAGCTCACCTTCGGGGGATGGAAACACCATATATTTT,CASSPSGDGNTIYF
TRBV7-9,NA,NA,TRBJ1-2,TGTGCCAGCAGTTCGGACGGGATCGTCCTCTATGGCTACACCTTC,CASSSDGIVLYGYTF
TRBV5-4,NA,NA,TRBJ1-2,TGTGCCAGCAGCAGTCAGTGGCGGAACTATGGCTACACCTTC,CASSSQWRNYGYTF
TRBV6-6,NA,NA,TRBJ2-2,TGTGCCAGCGGGAGGAACACCGGGGAGCTGTTTTTT,CASGRNTGELFF
TRBV7-2,NA,TRBD2,TRBJ2-3,TGTGCCAGCAGCCTGGGTGGGGCCTTAAGGTCGGGGGGGTCGCAGTATTTT,CASSLGGALRSGGSQYF
TRBV18,NA,TRBD1,TRBJ1-2,TGTGCCAGCTCCCTTCGGGGGACAGGGGGCGCCCTCCTTCGAAAAAACTATGGCTACACCTTC,CASSLRGTGGALLRKNYGYTF
TRBV5-1,NA,TRBD1,TRBJ2-7,TGCGCCAGCAGCTGGACAGGGGTATACGAGCAGTACTTC,CASSWTGVYEQYF
TRBV10-3,NA,TRBD1,TRBJ2-2,TGTGCCACCCCCCAGGGGGCCGGGAACACCGGGGAGCTGTTTTTT,CATPQGAGNTGELFF
TRBV18,NA,TRBD1,TRBJ2-3,TGTGCCAGCTCACCACGGGACAGACGCACAGATACGCAGTATTTT,CASSPRDRRTDTQYF
TRBV6-1,NA,NA,TRBJ1-2,TGTGCCAGCAGTGAATTACAGGGCCTGACTAACTATGGCTACACCTTC,CASSELQGLTNYGYTF
TRBV28,NA,NA,TRBJ2-5,TGTGCCAGCAGTTATCAACGGGGAGGCCGGGGGGCGGAGACCCAGTACTTC,CASSYQRGGRGAETQYF
TRBV15,NA,TRBD2,TRBJ2-2,TGTGCCACCAGCAGAGATGGGACTAGCGGCGGGGAGCTGTTTTTT,CATSRDGTSGGELFF
TRBV27,NA,NA,TRBJ2-7,TGTGCCAGCAGTCCAGGGGTGCGGTTCTCCTACGAGCAGTACTTC,CASSPGVRFSYEQYF
TRBV13,NA,TRBD2,TRBJ2-7,TGTGCCAGCGAGCGGGAGGTCTACGAGCAGTACTTC,CASEREVYEQYF
TRBV7-9,NA,TRBD1,TRBJ2-7,TGTGCCAGCAGCTGGGGGACAGTTCCCTACGAGCAGTACTTC,CASSWGTVPYEQYF
TRBV7-2,NA,NA,TRBJ2-1,TGTGCCAGCGGAATTAGCGTCTCCTACAATGAGCAGTTCTTC,CASGISVSYNEQFF
TRBV11-3,NA,TRBD2,TRBJ2-1,TGTGCCAGCAGCTTAACCCGGACTAGCGCTCAGTTCTTC,CASSLTRTSAQFF
TRBV5-1,NA,TRBD2,TRBJ2-1,TGCGCCAGCAGCTTGGTAGCTAGCGGGGGATACAATGAGCAGTTCTTC,CASSLVASGGYNEQFF
TRBV19,NA,TRBD1,TRBJ1-1,TGTGCCAGTAGTACCTCTCAGGGGGCAGGGGCCACTGAAGCTTTCTTT,CASSTSQGAGATEAFF
TRBV6-5,NA,NA,TRBJ1-4,TGTGCCAGCAGTTCCCCTGGGAGGGGGGAAGAAAAACTGTTTTTT,CASSSPGRGEEKLFF
TRBV14,few,TRBD1,TRBJ1-2,TGTGCCAGCAGCCATAACAGGGGGTCGAACTATGGCTACACCTTC,CASSHNRGSNYGYTF
TRBV5-6,once,NA,TRBJ2-2,TGTGCCAGCAGCTCGCTTTTCGGACTGGCGTCCGGGGAGCTGTTTTTT,CASSSLFGLASGELFF
TRBV5-6,NA,NA,TRBJ2-3,TGTGCCAGCAGCTCCAGGGGATCCGCAGATACGCAGTATTTT,CASSSRGSADTQYF
TRBV6-6,NA,NA,TRBJ2-1,TGTGCCAGCAGTTACATCCCATACAATGAGCAGTTCTTC,CASSYIPYNEQFF
TRBV9,NA,NA,TRBJ1-1,TGTGCCAGCAGCCGTCAGGGTGGGGAAGCTTTCTTT,CASSRQGGEAFF
TRBV7-2,NA,NA,TRBJ2-1,TGTGCCAGCAGCTTAGCAGGCGGCGGGGCGGGAAGAGCTATAGCGAATGAGCAGTTCTTC,CASSLAGGGAGRAIANEQFF
TRBV2,NA,NA,TRBJ2-1,TGTGCCAGCAGTGGGTACAGGTACAATGAGCAGTTCTTC,CASSGYRYNEQFF
TRBV19,NA,TRBD1,TRBJ1-2,TGTGCCAGTATTACAGGGGGCTCTGGCTACACCTTC,CASITGGSGYTF
TRBV28,NA,TRBD1,TRBJ1-5,TGTGCCAGCAGTGCCCGCAGGGGGAGTCAGCCCCAGCATTTT,CASSARRGSQPQHF
TRBV27,NA,TRBD1,TRBJ2-5,TGTGCCAGCAGTTTGGGGACAGGGAGGGAGACCCAGTACTTC,CASSLGTGRETQYF
TRBV4-1,NA,TRBD1,TRBJ1-2,TGCGCCAGCAGCCAAGGCTGGGGTGGAGGACAGGGTAGGAGCTACACCTTC,CASSQGWGGGQGRSYTF
TRBV5-1,NA,TRBD2,TRBJ2-7,TGCGCCAGCACGGAGGGACTAGCGGGAGTCGACGAGCAGTACTTC,CASTEGLAGVDEQYF
TRBV11-3,NA,TRBD1,TRBJ2-3,TGTGCCAGCAGCTTAGGGACAGGGAACACAGATACGCAGTATTTT,CASSLGTGNTDTQYF
TRBV6-5,NA,NA,TRBJ1-5,TGTGCCAGCAGCTGGACTAAGCAGAGCAATCAGCCCCAGCATTTT,CASSWTKQSNQPQHF